This entry lists 2 T cell receptor beta chains sequenced from one sample in a study of OX40 agonist ivuxolimab in advanced cancers. Measured with immunoSEQ multiplex PCR; TCRdb has only the in-frame clones, and not every one. The repertoire holds tens of thousands of clones, with 80% to 85% as singletons. The sample in question was CD4+ or CD8+ T cells sorted from blood, obtained in a trial of the OX40 agonist ivuxolimab. The source of these receptors is an adult with an advanced solid tumor such as melanoma, head and neck, liver or kidney cancer.

V gene TRBV6-1 combines with J gene TRBJ2-1; 9 bases match TRBD1. The V gene end was trimmed by 6 bases and the J gene end by 7 bases; junction bases not matched to a gene: 7. CDR1 and CDR2 (germline): MNHNS, SASEGT. The CDR3 has 14 residues. The DNA of the CDR3 is TGTGCCAGCAGCCTCACAGGGGGCAGAAATGAGCAGTTCTTC. Amino acids: CASSLTGGRNEQFF.

The chain uses TRBV5-6 and TRBJ2-1, with TRBD2 matching 8 bases. The CDR3 is 16 residues long. V was pared by 2 bases and J by 1 base, with 5 bases of the junction left unmatched. Germline V CDR1 and CDR2: SGHDT, YYEEEE. The CDR3 spells CASSFWTSLSYNEQFF. CDR3 nucleotide sequence: TGTGCCAGCAGCTTCTGGACTAGCTTGTCCTACAATGAGCAGTTCTTC.